What follows is one TCR beta chain and its context. What it binds is unknown. The CDR3 runs 16 residues. The germline V gene has CDR1 LGHNT and CDR2 FRNRAP. With V trimmed by 3 bases and J by 4 bases, 9 bases remained unmatched. The data were obtained in a study of beta chain features in type 1 diabetes. Via CD45RO/CCR7/CD25/CD127/CD95/CD27, cells of the CD4+ naive, central memory, regulatory and stem cell-like memory subsets were sorted. What was sequenced were expressed TCRB transcripts, since all of the isolated RNA had been reverse transcribed. TCRdb's copy holds only in-frame clones and misses some; the assay was immunoSEQ multiplex PCR. The sample comprises 60,000 to 75,000 clones, about 50% of which are singletons, and 0.7% rests with the top ten. Whole-study findings and limits: For type 1 diabetes patients, VDJ junctions showed fewer insertions and more deletions. Significant though moderate, a shortening of TCRB CDR3s appeared in all four CD4+ subsets of Type 1 diabetes patients.

Sequencing input: central memory CD4+ T cells from blood. The source of this sequence is a man aged 25-45 years with type 1 diabetes. This chain uses TRBV12-5 with TRBJ2-3, with 8 bases lining up with TRBD2. In nucleotides, the CDR3 is TGTGCTAGTGGTTTAGGGGTTTCCGGGGGGGCAGATACGCAGTATTTT. Protein: CASGLGVSGGADTQYF.